The clone carrying this T cell receptor (beta chain) was counted a few times. The data originate from a study of spatial heterogeneity in lung cancer. TCRdb redid the calling of the 5' RACE reads with MiXCR, one entry per CDR3 protein. The sample records some 120,000 distinct CDR3 sequences, over 9% being singletons. Trimming removed 0 bases at V and 4 bases at J, with 7 bases between. The CDR3 is 13 residues long. Germline lookup yields CDR1 SGHRS and CDR2 YFSETQ. Time point indicated: blood at routine non-recurrence follow-up after resection. TCRs were sequenced from unsorted whole RNA of tumor, nontumor lung or PBMC.

Sequencing was performed on PBMCs, taken at follow-up. The TCR was taken from a male donor with early-stage non-small cell lung cancer. This sequence joins TRBV5-1 and TRBJ1-2; D ambiguous. The CDR3 bases are TGCGCCAGCAGCTTGGAGTCCCTCTATGGCTACACCTTC. Protein product: CASSLESLYGYTF.